Presented here are 21 T cell receptor beta chains from one specimen sequenced in a study of shared clonotypes between healthy human individuals. Terminally differentiated effector memory CD45RA+ cells were excluded from the naive CD8 cells, which were CD45RO-negative and positively selected for CCR7. Libraries were prepared by immunoSEQ multiplex PCR; TCRdb keeps only in-frame clonotypes and omits some of them. The data show roughly 810,000 clones, with around 96% seen just once and less than 0.25% held by the top ten. Sequencing input: naive CD8+ T cells sorted from blood. These receptor sequences come from a man aged 25-45 years in good health.

The V gene is TRBV14, the J gene TRBJ2-7; D tentatively reads TRBD1 or TRBD2 (5 bases each). The V end was cut by 2 bases, the J end by 4 bases, with 15 bases between. Germline CDR1 reads SGHDN; CDR2 reads FVKESK. This CDR3 comprises 15 residues. This chain's CDR3 is CASSQRAGTIYEQYF. In DNA, the CDR3 is TGTGCCAGCAGCCAAAGGGCAGGGACCATTTACGAGCAGTACTTC.

The chain's CDR3 is CASSLTSFAYNEQFF. DNA of the CDR3: TGTGCCAGCAGTTTAACTAGTTTTGCATACAATGAGCAGTTCTTC. The gene calls are TRBV27 and TRBJ2-1; maybe TRBD2 (5 bases). The V gene lost 2 bases and the J gene lost 4 bases, with 12 bases spanning the gap. This CDR3 contains 15 residues. Germline-derived CDR1 and CDR2 are MNHEY and SMNVEV (reference sequence).

This clone was found once. V usage is TRBV4-1 and J usage is TRBJ2-3, with D possibly being TRBD1 or TRBD2 (6 bases each). V was cut by 3 bases and J by 1 base, with 14 bases left in between. Germline V CDR1 and CDR2: MGHRA, YSYEKL. The length of the CDR3 is 16 residues. CDR3: CASSHRPGAGTDTQYF. CDR3 bases: TGCGCCAGCAGCCACCGGCCGGGGGCTGGCACAGATACGCAGTATTTT.

Details on this clone: Other DNA sequences in this specimen translate into the identical CDR3. The chain employs TRBV7-9 and TRBJ2-1; D remains unclear. The V and J ends lost 5 bases and 10 bases respectively, with 3 bases between them. CDR3 length equals 9 residues. Germline values: CDR1 SEHNR, CDR2 FQNEAQ (reference sequence). CDR3 nucleotide sequence: TGTGCCAGCAGCCCCGAGCAGTTCTTC. Its translation is CASSPEQFF.

The gene calls are TRBV29-1 and TRBJ2-1; 14 bases map to TRBD2. The germline CDR1 and CDR2 sequences are SQVTM and ANQGSEA. There are 13 residues in the CDR3. With V trimmed by 6 bases and J by 9 bases, 4 bases remained unmatched. The CDR3 nucleotides read TGCAGCGTATCGGGACTAGCGGGAGTTGAGCAGTTCTTC. Translation: CSVSGLAGVEQFF.

This sequence joins TRBV28 and TRBJ2-7; 12 nucleotides match TRBD2. Germline loops: CDR1 MDHEN, CDR2 SYDVKM. The CDR3 covers 15 residues. V dropped 5 bases and J dropped 5; count of bases not matched to a gene: 7. The CDR3 sequence is CASSPPGLAGHEQYF. The CDR3 DNA reads TGTGCCAGCAGTCCCCCGGGACTAGCGGGTCACGAGCAGTACTTC. Full variable domain (remainder filled in from reference TRBV28 and TRBJ2-7): DVKVTQSSRYLVKRTGEKVFLECVQDMDHENMFWYRQDPGLGLRLIYFSYDVKMKEKGDIPEGYSVSREKKERFSLILESASTNQTSMYLCASSPPGLAGHEQYFGPGTRLTVT.

This chain links TRBV7-9 with TRBJ2-7; unclear D gene. Germline V gene data show CDR1 as SEHNR and CDR2 as FQNEAQ (reference sequence). Trimming stripped 5 bases from V and 6 bases from J, with 23 bases between. The CDR3 is made up of 16 amino acids. CDR3 nucleotides: TGTGCCAGCAGCCCCCCCCGAGTTTCGGGTTCGGGCGAGCAGTACTTC. Encoded protein: CASSPPRVSGSGEQYF.

The chain joins TRBV4-3 to TRBJ2-7, with 7 positions matching TRBD1. The CDR3 sequence is 17 residues long. The germline gives CDR1 LGHNA, CDR2 YSLEER. With V trimmed by 1 base and J by 3 bases, 12 bases remained unmatched. The CDR3 coding sequence is TGCGCCAGCAGCCAAGGTGTCGACAGGGTAGGGGACTACGAGCAGTACTTC. Translation: CASSQGVDRVGDYEQYF.

The chain carries TRBV5-5 and TRBJ2-1, with TRBD1 matching over 8 bases. The ends lost 4 bases at V and 12 bases at J; junction bases unmatched: 6. The CDR3 runs 12 residues. The germline V gene encodes CDR1 SGHKS and CDR2 YYEKEE (reference sequence). The CDR3 DNA reads as TGTGCCAGCAGCAGGACAGGGTGGGGGCAGTTCTTC. Its protein product is CASSRTGWGQFF.

As concerns this clone: The sample carries other DNA sequences with the same CDR3. The chain recombines TRBV7-9 with TRBJ2-3; D remains unclear. The CDR3 totals 12 residues. V dropped 1 base and J dropped 5 bases, with 4 bases sitting between them. The germline V gene has CDR1 SEHNR and CDR2 FQNEAQ (reference sequence). This CDR3 reads CASSLGLDTQYF. CDR3 nucleotide sequence: TGTGCCAGCAGCTTAGGGCTAGATACGCAGTATTTT.

CDR3 nucleotide sequence: TGTGCCAGCAGTTTCGTGGGACGGGGCCAAGAGACCCAGTACTTC. Amino acid sequence: CASSFVGRGQETQYF. The rearrangement joins TRBV27 to TRBJ2-5; D is tentatively TRBD1 or TRBD2 (5 bases each). Per germline, CDR1 MNHEY and CDR2 SMNVEV (reference sequence). V lost 3 bases and J 1 base, leaving 12 bases between the germline ends. The CDR3 length is 15 residues.

The CDR3 DNA reads as TGTGCCTCCGCAGAGGGCGGGAGTCTCTACGAGCAGTACTTC. It translates to CASAEGGSLYEQYF. The chain couples TRBV27 to TRBJ2-7, with 7 bases matching TRBD2. The CDR3 length is 14 residues. The V gene's germline CDR1 is MNHEY and CDR2 SMNVEV (reference sequence). V lost 11 bases and J lost 3; bases outside the gene matches: 13.

V gene TRBV7-9 combines with J gene TRBJ2-7; D unresolved. Trimming left V 8 bases short and J 3 bases short, with 14 bases between. The CDR3 spans 13 residues. Germline V lookup: CDR1 SEHNR, CDR2 FQNEAQ (reference sequence). The CDR3 sequence is CASSPVGRYEQYF. The CDR3 region has the DNA TGTGCCAGCTCCCCGGTGGGCCGCTACGAGCAGTACTTC.

This clone was counted once. This chain links TRBV19 with TRBJ2-7; D is perhaps TRBD2 (6 bases). V was clipped by 5 bases and J by 4 bases, with 12 bases between them. The CDR3 contains 13 residues. Germline-derived CDR1 and CDR2 are LNHDA and SQIVND (reference sequence). CDR3 DNA: TGTGCCAGTAGTGTGGGACTTCTATACGAGCAGTACTTC. This translates into CASSVGLLYEQYF.

V gene TRBV9 combines with J gene TRBJ1-1; weak D call: TRBD1 (6 bases). CDR3 length equals 14 residues. Germline V gene data show CDR1 as SGDLS and CDR2 as YYNGEE. V was shortened by 5 bases and J by 1 base, with 12 bases between the two germline ends. This chain's CDR3 is CASSTGGANTEAFF. CDR3 nucleotides: TGTGCCAGCAGTACCGGGGGCGCGAACACTGAAGCTTTCTTT. Variable domain in full (rest from reference TRBV9 and TRBJ1-1): DSGVTQTPKHLITATGQRVTLRCSPRSGDLSVYWYQQSLDQGLQFLIQYYNGEERAKGNILERFSAQQFPDLHSELNLSSLELGDSALYFCASSTGGANTEAFFGQGTRLTVV.

This chain connects TRBV2 to TRBJ2-7, with TRBD2 identical over 10 bases. CDR3 length: 14 residues. V shed 6 bases, J shed 2 bases, and the junction held 4 bases outside the gene matches. Per the germline V gene, CDR1 is SNHLY and CDR2 is FYNNEI. CDR3 DNA: TGTGCCAGCAGGGGGACTAGCGCCACCTACGAGCAGTACTTC. Protein sequence: CASRGTSATYEQYF.

V is TRBV14 and J is TRBJ1-1; maybe TRBD1 (6 bases). The germline V gene encodes CDR1 SGHDN and CDR2 FVKESK. CDR3 size: 15 residues. Trimming removed 1 base at V and 1 base at J, with 10 bases between. CDR3: CASSQVLGANTEAFF. DNA of the CDR3: TGTGCCAGCAGCCAAGTTCTGGGGGCGAACACTGAAGCTTTCTTT.

About this clone: Other DNA sequences in this sample translate to the same CDR3. The rearrangement uses TRBV4-1 and TRBJ1-1; the D is unclear. The germline V and J ends were trimmed by 3 bases and 1 base, with 9 bases remaining between them. The germline V gene has CDR1 MGHRA and CDR2 YSYEKL. This CDR3 has 14 residues. CDR3 loop: CASSQGPGNTEAFF. CDR3 coding DNA: TGCGCCAGCAGCCAGGGCCCGGGGAACACTGAAGCTTTCTTT.

Note on this clone: Other DNA sequences from this sample encode an identical CDR3 as well. V is TRBV9 and J is TRBJ2-1; TRBD2 matches 9 bases. The CDR3 runs to 14 residues. Germline CDR1 is SGDLS and CDR2 is YYNGEE. V gave up 0 bases and J gave up 5 bases; unmatched junction bases: 0. The CDR3 sequence is CASSVVAGDNEQFF. CDR3 DNA: TGTGCCAGCAGCGTAGTAGCGGGAGACAATGAGCAGTTCTTC.

J is TRBJ2-1 and V is TRBV11-2; 10 nucleotides match TRBD1. V shed 5 bases and J 2 bases; nucleotides not matched to a gene: 6. CDR1 is SGHAT, CDR2 FQNNGV, per germline. This CDR3 spans 16 amino acids. CDR3 loop: CASSQLGQGTYNEQFF. CDR3 nucleotide sequence: TGTGCCAGCAGCCAACTGGGACAGGGGACCTACAATGAGCAGTTCTTC.

This chain connects TRBV7-9 to TRBJ2-1; the D gene could be TRBD1 or TRBD2 (5 bases each). CDR3 size: 16 residues. Trimming took 0 bases from V and 2 from J, leaving 11 bases between them. From germline, CDR1 is SEHNR and CDR2 FQNEAQ (reference sequence). DNA of the CDR3: TGTGCCAGCAGCTTAGCGGGGACCAACCCCTACAATGAGCAGTTCTTC. Its protein product is CASSLAGTNPYNEQFF. Drawing the rest from reference TRBV7-9 and TRBJ2-1, the complete variable domain is DTGVSQNPRHKITKRGQNVTFRCDPISEHNRLYWYRQTLGQGPEFLTYFQNEAQLEKSRLLSDRFSAERPKGSFSTLEIQRTEQGDSAMYLCASSLAGTNPYNEQFFGPGTRLTVL.